The 6 T cell receptor beta chains in this list originate from one sample, sequenced in a study of blood T cell repertoires in COVID-19. Sequencing used immunoSEQ multiplex PCR; TCRdb keeps in-frame clones, though not all of them. Seen here are some 140,000 clones, about 88% observed once, and the top ten hold 2.4%. Sequencing was done on a sample of PBMCs or T cells enriched from blood (not recorded which). The receptors originated from a man between 35 and 55 years old with acute COVID-19.

The gene calls are TRBV2 and TRBJ2-2; 10 bases are a match to TRBD1. The CDR3 loop spans 15 amino acids. Germline trimming cut 6 bases from V and 5 bases from J; bases unmatched to any gene: 6. The germline CDR1 and CDR2 sequences are SNHLY and FYNNEI. For the CDR3, the DNA is TGTGCCAGCAGCGGCGGACAGGGGGGGACCGGGGAGCTGTTTTTT. Its protein is CASSGGQGGTGELFF.

This rearrangement joins TRBV6-5 to TRBJ2-7; TRBD1 agrees at 7 bases. The germline gives CDR1 MNHEY, CDR2 SVGAGI. V was pared by 6 bases and J by 9 bases, with 8 bases of the junction left unmatched. There are 12 residues in the CDR3. CDR3 protein: CASSLGGGWQYF. The CDR3 DNA is TGTGCCAGCAGCCTAGGGGGCGGTTGGCAGTACTTC.

The chain recombines TRBV7-9 with TRBJ2-3; TRBD2 might be the D (7 bases). Germline CDR1 SEHNR, CDR2 FQNEAQ (reference sequence). This CDR3 region has 14 residues. Deletions cut 2 bases from V and 4 bases from J, with 10 bases between. This CDR3 is CASSLWGGPDTQYF. In nucleotides, the CDR3 is TGTGCCAGCAGCTTATGGGGGGGGCCAGATACGCAGTATTTT.

The gene calls are TRBV9 and TRBJ2-1; 8 bases align to TRBD2. Germline lookup yields CDR1 SGDLS and CDR2 YYNGEE. CDR3 size: 15 residues. V trimming: 4 bases; J trimming: 7 bases; junction bases outside the gene matches: 10. This CDR3 reads CASSLSEAGVNEQFF. In DNA form, the CDR3 reads TGTGCCAGCAGCCTCTCGGAAGCGGGAGTAAATGAGCAGTTCTTC.

This clone was recorded a few times. The chain recombines TRBV28 with TRBJ1-1, with 10 bases fitting TRBD1. The CDR3 extends over 13 amino acids. V lost 6 bases and J lost 7; bases outside the gene matches: 5. CDR1 is MDHEN and CDR2 is SYDVKM in the germline V gene. CDR3 sequence: CASRRQGAGEAFF. The CDR3 region has the DNA TGTGCCAGCAGGCGACAGGGGGCCGGTGAAGCTTTCTTT. The full variable domain, its missing parts supplied by reference TRBV28 and TRBJ1-1, is DVKVTQSSRYLVKRTGEKVFLECVQDMDHENMFWYRQDPGLGLRLIYFSYDVKMKEKGDIPEGYSVSREKKERFSLILESASTNQTSMYLCASRRQGAGEAFFGQGTRLTVV.

The V gene is TRBV3-1 (or the pseudogene TRBV3-2), the J gene TRBJ2-7; 8 bases are a match to TRBD2. Germline V gene sequence: CDR1 LGHDT, CDR2 YNNKEL (reference sequence). This CDR3 has 16 residues. Unmatched junction bases numbered 5, after V lost 0 bases and J lost 1 base. This chain's CDR3 is CASSQDGREGSYEQYF. Written as DNA, the CDR3 is TGTGCCAGCAGCCAAGATGGACGGGAGGGGTCCTACGAGCAGTACTTC.